This TCR beta chain comes out of a study of T-cell memory formation after mild COVID-19. Study-wide findings and caveats: Among clones contracting day 15 to 85, CD4/CD8 was balanced, whereas later expanders leaned CD4+.

On this clonotype: Its antigen is still unknown.

V dropped 5 bases and J dropped 6 bases, with 25 bases sitting between them. The CDR3 length is 17 residues. In germline, CDR1 is LGHNA, CDR2 YSLEER. TCRdb ran MiXCR on the 5' RACE reads and lists one entry per CDR3 protein. The sample lists fewer than 250,000 distinct CDR3 sequences, around 25% seen once, with over 9.5% in the top ten. The receptor was isolated from an adult woman who had mild COVID-19 (a few samples of this study predate the infection). Cell type and time point are not known. V gene TRBV4-3 combines with J gene TRBJ1-2; TRBD1 is a possible D gene (5 bases). The sample was PBMCs or a T cell subset sorted from them (not recorded which). This CDR3 reads CASSEQDGGRDGDGYTF. The DNA of the CDR3 is TGCGCCAGCAGCGAACAAGATGGAGGCAGGGACGGGGATGGCTACACCTTC.